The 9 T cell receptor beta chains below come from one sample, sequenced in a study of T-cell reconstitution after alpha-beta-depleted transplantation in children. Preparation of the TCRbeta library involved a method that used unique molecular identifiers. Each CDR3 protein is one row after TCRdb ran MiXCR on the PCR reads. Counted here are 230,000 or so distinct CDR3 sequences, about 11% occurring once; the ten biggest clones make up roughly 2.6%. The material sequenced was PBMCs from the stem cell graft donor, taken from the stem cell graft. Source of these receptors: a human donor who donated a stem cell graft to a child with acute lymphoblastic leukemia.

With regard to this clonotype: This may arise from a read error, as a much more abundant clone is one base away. The CDR3 protein is CASSLNRGRRGGYTF. The CDR3 DNA follows: TGTGCCAGCAGCCTCAACAGGGGGAGAAGAGGCGGCTACACCTTC. The V gene is TRBV28, the J gene TRBJ1-2; the match to TRBD1 covers 8 bases. The J segment lost 8 bases and the V segment lost 6 bases, leaving 14 bases of the junction unmatched. The germline gives CDR1 MDHEN, CDR2 SYDVKM. The length of the CDR3 is 15 residues.

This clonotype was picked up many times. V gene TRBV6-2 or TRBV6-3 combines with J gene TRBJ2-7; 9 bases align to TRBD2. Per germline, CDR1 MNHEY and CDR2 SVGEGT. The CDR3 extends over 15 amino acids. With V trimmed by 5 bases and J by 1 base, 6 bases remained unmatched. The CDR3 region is CASSSSAGGSYEQYF. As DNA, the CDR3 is TGTGCCAGCAGTAGCTCAGCGGGGGGTTCCTACGAGCAGTACTTC.

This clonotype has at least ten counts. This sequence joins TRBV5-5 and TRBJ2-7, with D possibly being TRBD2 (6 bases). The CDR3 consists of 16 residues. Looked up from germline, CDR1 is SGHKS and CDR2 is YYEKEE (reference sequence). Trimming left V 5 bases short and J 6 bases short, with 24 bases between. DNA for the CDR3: TGTGCCAGCAGTTACACCGGCATGGCGGGGAGGCGCGAGCAGTACTTC. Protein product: CASSYTGMAGRREQYF.

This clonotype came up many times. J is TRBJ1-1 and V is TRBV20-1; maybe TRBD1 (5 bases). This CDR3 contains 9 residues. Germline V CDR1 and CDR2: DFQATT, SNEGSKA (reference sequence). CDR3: CRKTRGAFF. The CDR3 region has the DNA TGCAGGAAAACAAGGGGAGCTTTCTTT.

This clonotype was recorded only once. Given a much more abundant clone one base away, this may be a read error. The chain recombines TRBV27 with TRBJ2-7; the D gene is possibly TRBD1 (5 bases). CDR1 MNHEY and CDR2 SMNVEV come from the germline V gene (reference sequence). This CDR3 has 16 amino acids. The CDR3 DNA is TGTGCCAACAGTCCCGACTTTGGGGCAATTAGCTACGAGCAGTACTTC. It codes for CANSPDFGAISYEQYF.

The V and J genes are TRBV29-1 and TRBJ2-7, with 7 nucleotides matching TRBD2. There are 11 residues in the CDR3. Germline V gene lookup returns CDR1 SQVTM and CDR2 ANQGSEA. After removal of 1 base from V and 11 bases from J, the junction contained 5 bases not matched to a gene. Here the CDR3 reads CSVEGGGRKYF. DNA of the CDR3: TGCAGCGTTGAAGGGGGGGGTCGGAAGTACTTC.

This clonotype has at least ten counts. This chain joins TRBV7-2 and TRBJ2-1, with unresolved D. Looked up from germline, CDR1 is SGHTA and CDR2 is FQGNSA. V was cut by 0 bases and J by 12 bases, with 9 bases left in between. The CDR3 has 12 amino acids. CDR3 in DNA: TGTGCCAGCAGCTTAGCGGGGTTGGGGCAGTTCTTC. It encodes CASSLAGLGQFF.

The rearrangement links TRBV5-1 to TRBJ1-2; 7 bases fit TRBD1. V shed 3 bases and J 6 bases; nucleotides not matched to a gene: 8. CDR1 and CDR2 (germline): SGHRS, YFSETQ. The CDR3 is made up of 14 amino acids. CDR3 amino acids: CASSSDRVQDGYTF. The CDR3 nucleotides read TGCGCCAGCAGCTCCGACAGGGTTCAAGATGGCTACACCTTC.

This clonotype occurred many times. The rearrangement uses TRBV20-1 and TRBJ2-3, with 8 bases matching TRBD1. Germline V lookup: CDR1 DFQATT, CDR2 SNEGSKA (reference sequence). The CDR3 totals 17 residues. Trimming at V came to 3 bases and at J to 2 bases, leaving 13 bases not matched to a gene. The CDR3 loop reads CSARPPPGQDNTDTQYF. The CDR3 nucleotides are TGCAGTGCTAGGCCTCCTCCGGGACAGGATAACACAGATACGCAGTATTTT.